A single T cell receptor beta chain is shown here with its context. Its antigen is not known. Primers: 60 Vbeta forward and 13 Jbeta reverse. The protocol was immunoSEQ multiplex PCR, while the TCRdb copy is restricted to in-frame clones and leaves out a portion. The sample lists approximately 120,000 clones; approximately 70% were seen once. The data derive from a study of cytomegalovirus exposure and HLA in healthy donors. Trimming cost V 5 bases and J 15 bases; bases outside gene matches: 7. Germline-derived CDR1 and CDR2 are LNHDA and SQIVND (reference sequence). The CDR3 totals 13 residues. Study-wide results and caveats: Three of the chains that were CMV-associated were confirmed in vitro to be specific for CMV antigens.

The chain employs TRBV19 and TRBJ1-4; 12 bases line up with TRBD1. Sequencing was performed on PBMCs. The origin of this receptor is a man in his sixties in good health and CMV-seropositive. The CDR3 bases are TGTGCCAGTAGTCCCGGGACAGGGGGCGACTTGTTTTTT. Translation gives CASSPGTGGDLFF. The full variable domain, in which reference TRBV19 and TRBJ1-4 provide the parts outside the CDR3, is DGGITQSPKYLFRKEGQNVTLSCEQNLNHDAMYWYRQDPGQGLRLIYYSQIVNDFQKGDIAEGYSVSREKKESFPLTVTSAQKNPTAFYLCASSPGTGGDLFFGSGTQLSVL.